This T cell receptor (beta chain) was identified during a study of human T cells and chemical hapten exposure (dated by TCRdb to the early 2020s). In terms of the full investigation: For sensitization, 2% DPC in acetone was applied to an approximately 2 cm by approximately 2 cm area of upper inner arm skin. Throughout the roughly 24-week study period, patients were also given weekly therapeutic DPC doses on the scalp. Patch tests used Finn chambers with 0.01% DPC on the upper back, scored after 6 days by International Contact Dermatitis Research Group standards. Alopecia areata with under or over 50% scalp involvement, alopecia totalis and alopecia universalis were represented in the patient cohort, which was mostly female. Libraries were pooled for sequencing, and per-sample TCR yields varied mainly because of small differences in library volumes within the pool. In alopecia patients, the study followed how the peripheral blood TCR repertoire changed in vivo over primary and secondary sensitization to diphenylcyclopropenone (DPC), a hapten. Patient blood was sampled pre-sensitization (week 0) and at 2, 6 and about 24 weeks after DPC sensitization. Twenty-nine alopecia patients gave blood for TCR sequencing at one to four time points (pre-sensitization, 2, 6 and 24 weeks). The full study reports these points: After repeated subsampling, changes were observed in the strength of the expansion versus patch-test correlation and in the threshold at which the correlation became significant. All patients had alopecia, a presumed autoimmune disease, so their immune response might differ from that of healthy individuals. No change with DPC sensitization was found in the number of TCRs above 1 in 1000 frequency, and no evidence of global repertoire structure alterations was found. Expanded TCRs formed significantly more large CDR3 similarity clusters than pre-sensitization or healthy control sets, consistent with antigen-driven responses. A positive correlation was found between the number of PT1 expanded TCRs and patch test score, with significance reached at thresholds 8, 16 and 32 but not 4.

Libraries were prepared through RACE. For sequencing, a NextSeq 500 was employed. Library preparation attached unique molecular identifiers to individual cDNA molecules for quantitative, reproducible TCR counting. Each blood RNA sample was used to sequence both TCR alpha and TCR beta chains. Processing in the source paper ran as follows. The median number of TCRs per sample was around 100,000, ranging from 23,224 to 690,600. The Decombinator software suite was used to annotate V, J and CDR3 in the TCR reads. Every sample was subsampled to the same number of TCRs (28,000) for the PS versus PT1 abundance plots. TCRs were defined as expanded if absent before sensitization and observed at least eight times at the 2-week time point. In TCRdb, the public reads were trimmed at Q25 with fastp and aligned with MiXCR, with productive beta chains retained. Merged by CDR3 protein, the rows form single entries marked with the most common genes and DNA. The V and J calls were not made by the authors but by TCRdb's processing. Recorded for this sample are tens of thousands of distinct CDR3 sequences; approximately 9% of them occurred a single time. The top ten constitute approximately 6.9% of the sample.

With respect to this clonotype: It lacks a known antigen. No base qualities exist here, and no much larger clone lies one base off it.

Taken from the germline V gene (reference sequence), the CDR1 and CDR2 loops are DFQATT and SNEGSKA. The CDR3 has 12 amino acids, counting the end cysteine and phenylalanine. Only the CDR3 DNA stays, 36 bases, in frame from base 1. V drops 0 bases and J drops 10 bases, leaving 10 bases in between. The time point tag for this specimen amounts to: patch test 2, 6 weeks after DPC sensitization. Interpreted using the paper, the treatment or condition label stands for: therapeutic diphenylcyclopropenone sensitization with weekly scalp DPC. At every patch-test visit, the blood draw took place before the patch test was put on. Patients were considered eligible if aged 18 to 70, diagnosed with alopecia and deemed suitable for DPC therapy, and patients were excluded if pregnant. Total RNA was isolated from unfractionated whole blood collected in Tempus Blood RNA tubes.

This TCR was recovered from a man in his thirties or forties with alopecia areata. Some clones in this sample may be carry-over from other donors' samples. The chain is encoded by TRBV20-1 joined to TRBJ2-1, with the D call perhaps TRBD1 or TRBD2, as 5 bases match in each case. The sample in question was whole blood, obtained in connection with sensitization to the hapten diphenylcyclopropenone (DPC). The nucleotide sequence is TGCAGTGCTAGAGATCAGGGACGGGAGCAGTTCTTC. Translated, it reads CSARDQGREQFF.